The 32 T cell receptor beta chains below come from one sample, sequenced in a study of T cells in Graves' hyperthyroidism and ophthalmopathy (dated by TCRdb to between 2019 and 2020). Libraries were constructed by multiplex PCR. TCRdb records Illumina HiSeq 2000 as the sequencer. TCR beta CDR3 regions were amplified from RNA transcripts. The TCR CDR3 was subjected to a first round of RT-PCR using the HTBI primer set and the Qiagen OneStep RT-PCR kit. TCRdb ran its own pipeline on the public reads, namely fastp trimming at Q25 and MiXCR clone calling, and kept in-frame beta chains. Rows are combined by CDR3 protein, so each entry shows the most common genes and DNA. This sample lists 300,000 to 450,000 distinct CDR3 sequences; roughly 12% were detected once. The biggest ten clones account for around 20% of the sample. Sequenced material: blood. These receptors came from a man aged 25 to 45 with Graves' hyperthyroidism that later progressed to Graves' ophthalmopathy.

This clonotype was seen repeatedly, ten times or more. The chain links TRBV6-1 to TRBJ1-5, with TRBD1 as a possible D gene (5 bases). The CDR3 is made up of 15 amino acids. Trimming pared 9 bases from V and 0 bases from J, leaving 15 bases between. From germline, CDR1 is MNHNS and CDR2 SASEGT. CDR3 residues: CASFSGTHSNQPQHF. For the CDR3, the DNA is TGTGCCAGTTTCTCCGGGACCCATAGCAATCAGCCCCAGCATTTT.

This clonotype was counted a few times. Germline is not matched at one junction end, which may reflect a read error. The chain uses TRBV7-8 and TRBJ2-5; perhaps TRBD2 as D (5 bases). The CDR3 runs to 15 residues. Germline values: CDR1 SGHVS, CDR2 FQNEAQ. This CDR3 is CASSELENGQVTQYF. CDR3 DNA: TGTGCCAGCAGCGAACTAGAAAATGGGCAAGTGACCCAGTACTTC.

In its sample, this clonotype was seen many times. The CDR3 spells CASSKQGVNEQFF. The CDR3 DNA sequence: TGTGCCAGCAGTAAACAGGGGGTTAATGAGCAGTTCTTC. V usage is TRBV28 and J usage is TRBJ2-1, with 8 positions matching TRBD1. Germline loops: CDR1 MDHEN, CDR2 SYDVKM. The V gene end was trimmed by 5 bases and the J gene end by 7 bases; junction bases not matched to a gene: 4. The CDR3 spans 13 residues.

This clonotype was observed a handful of times. The J gene is TRBJ1-5, the V gene TRBV20-1; 8 bases line up with TRBD1. Germline CDR1 reads DFQATT; CDR2 reads SNEGSKA (reference sequence). The CDR3 is 13 residues long. The V gene end was trimmed by 6 bases and the J gene end by 2 bases; junction bases not matched to a gene: 3. The CDR3 reads CSAPTGGNQPQHF. In nucleotides, the CDR3 is TGCAGTGCCCCGACAGGGGGCAATCAGCCCCAGCATTTT.

This clonotype was found many times. The J gene is TRBJ1-2, the V gene TRBV3-1; no firm D call. Between the trimmed V and J ends, which lost 1 base and 2 bases, there was a span of 11 bases. The CDR3 covers 15 residues. Germline V lookup: CDR1 LGHDT, CDR2 YNNKEL (reference sequence). CDR3 coding DNA: TGTGCCAGCAGCCAAGCCGAGACGCCAAACTATGGCTACACCTTC. As protein: CASSQAETPNYGYTF.

This clonotype was found many times. The chain combines TRBV12-5 with TRBJ1-1; tentative D call: TRBD1 (5 bases). The V end was cut by 7 bases, the J end by 4 bases, with 16 bases between. CDR3 length: 14 amino acids. Germline CDR1 and CDR2: LGHNT and FRNRAP. The CDR3: CASATGRGGTEAFF. In DNA, the CDR3 is TGTGCTAGTGCCACCGGGCGGGGGGGCACTGAAGCTTTCTTT.

This clonotype showed up many times. This sequence joins TRBV5-1 and TRBJ1-4; D gene unclear. This CDR3 spans 16 amino acids. The V gene lost 3 bases and the J gene lost 0 bases, with 12 bases spanning the gap. Germline V lookup: CDR1 SGHRS, CDR2 YFSETQ. In DNA, the CDR3 is TGCGCCAGCAGCTGGGAGTCTGTTGCAACTAATGAAAAACTGTTTTTT. Translating it yields CASSWESVATNEKLFF.

This clonotype was detected ten times or more. The chain recombines TRBV20-1 with TRBJ1-1, with D tentatively TRBD1 (5 bases). This CDR3 is built from 14 residues. V was shortened by 6 bases and J by 4 bases, with 18 bases between the two germline ends. Germline V gene data show CDR1 as DFQATT and CDR2 as SNEGSKA (reference sequence). CDR3 DNA: TGCAGTGCACCGAATCTGCCAGGGAGCACTGAAGCTTTCTTT. Encoded protein: CSAPNLPGSTEAFF.

The V call is TRBV9, the J call TRBJ2-1; D not certain. V lost 2 bases, J lost 5 bases, and 14 bases lay in between. The CDR3 loop spans 15 amino acids. Germline assignment: CDR1 SGDLS and CDR2 YYNGEE. CDR3 amino acids: CASSVPGGRNNEQFF. CDR3 nucleotide sequence: TGTGCCAGCAGCGTCCCCGGCGGCCGGAACAATGAGCAGTTCTTC. The entire variable domain, with the rest obtained from reference TRBV9 and TRBJ2-1, is as follows: DSGVTQTPKHLITATGQRVTLRCSPRSGDLSVYWYQQSLDQGLQFLIQYYNGEERAKGNILERFSAQQFPDLHSELNLSSLELGDSALYFCASSVPGGRNNEQFFGPGTRLTVL.

In this sample, this clonotype turned up many times. This chain uses TRBV12-3 or TRBV12-4 with TRBJ2-3; no firm D call. Trimming removed 0 bases at V and 2 bases at J, with 3 bases between. The length of the CDR3 is 13 residues. CDR3 amino acids: CASSLAHTDTQYF. CDR3 bases: TGTGCCAGCAGTTTAGCCCACACAGATACGCAGTATTTT.

Note on this clonotype: A much larger clone lies a single base off, so this may be a read error. The rearrangement joins TRBV6-2 or TRBV6-3 to TRBJ1-2, with D tentatively TRBD1 (6 bases). CDR1 MNHEY and CDR2 SVGEGT come from the germline V gene. V was pared by 0 bases and J by 8 bases, with 16 bases between. The CDR3 spans 15 residues. The DNA of the CDR3 is TGTGCCAGCAGTTACTCTGGGGGACATTTGGCGGGCTACACCTTC. Translated, it gives CASSYSGGHLAGYTF.

The CDR3 loop reads CASSLPQLGELFF. In DNA, the CDR3 is TGTGCCAGCAGTTTACCCCAGTTGGGGGAGCTGTTTTTT. The J gene is TRBJ2-2, the V gene TRBV27; D unclear. Trimming shortened V by 2 bases and J by 8 bases, and 9 bases separated the two germline ends. CDR1 is MNHEY, CDR2 SMNVEV, per germline (reference sequence). The CDR3 is made up of 13 amino acids.

This clonotype was detected ten times or more. The chain uses TRBV6-1 and TRBJ2-1, with 9 bases matching TRBD1. The trim removed 5 bases at V and 6 bases at J, leaving 14 bases unmatched. From germline, CDR1 is MNHNS and CDR2 SASEGT. The CDR3 length is 17 residues. The CDR3 bases are TGTGCCAGCAGTACACGATACGGACAGGGGTTGAGCAATGAGCAGTTCTTC. This gives the protein CASSTRYGQGLSNEQFF.

This clonotype was seen a few times. This chain uses TRBV7-2 with TRBJ2-3; 9 bases match TRBD2. CDR3 length equals 15 residues. The V gene's germline CDR1 is SGHTA and CDR2 FQGNSA. V was pared by 5 bases and J by 5 bases, with 8 bases of the junction left unmatched. DNA for the CDR3: TGTGCCAGCAGCCCAATAGCGGGGGCGGGAGATACGCAGTATTTT. As protein: CASSPIAGAGDTQYF.

This clonotype appeared many times. The chain combines TRBV2 with TRBJ1-2; 8 positions agree with TRBD1. Per the germline V gene, CDR1 is SNHLY and CDR2 is FYNNEI. V trimming: 2 bases; J trimming: 7 bases; junction bases outside the gene matches: 6. The CDR3 length is 14 residues. The CDR3 loop reads CASSETSGGRGYTF. The CDR3 DNA sequence: TGTGCCAGCAGTGAAACGTCAGGGGGCCGTGGCTACACCTTC.

At least ten counts were recorded for this clonotype. V and J are TRBV19 and TRBJ2-2; D gene unclear. The CDR3 has 11 residues. The V end lost 6 bases, the J end lost 4 bases, and 3 bases lay between the germline ends. The V gene's germline CDR1 is LNHDA and CDR2 SQIVND (reference sequence). CDR3 DNA: TGTGCCAGTAGCACCACCGGGGAGCTGTTTTTT. Amino acids: CASSTTGELFF.

This clonotype was seen more than once but under ten times. V gene TRBV20-1 combines with J gene TRBJ2-7, with TRBD2 matching over 7 bases. Looked up from germline, CDR1 is DFQATT and CDR2 is SNEGSKA (reference sequence). This CDR3 region has 12 residues. V trimming: 6 bases; J trimming: 3 bases; junction bases outside the gene matches: 5. The CDR3 loop is CSAPSGGYEQYF. The CDR3 nucleotides read TGCAGTGCCCCCTCGGGGGGCTACGAGCAGTACTTC.

This clonotype was observed many times. The chain has TRBV7-2 and TRBJ2-3; possible D gene TRBD2, 6 bases. Germline CDR1 is SGHTA and CDR2 is FQGNSA. The CDR3 consists of 15 residues. Trimming cost V 4 bases and J 3 bases, with 14 bases left between them. CDR3 coding DNA: TGTGCCAGCAGCTCGACTAGTATCAGGACAGATACGCAGTATTTT. This encodes CASSSTSIRTDTQYF.

This chain links TRBV5-4 with TRBJ2-1, with 10 bases matching TRBD2. Germline CDR1 and CDR2: SGHNT and YYREEE (reference sequence). The V segment lost 2 bases and the J segment 5 bases; nucleotides outside the gene matches: 10. The CDR3 contains 17 residues. As DNA, the CDR3 is TGTGCCAGCAGCTTCGCTAGCGGGGGAGCAATAGACAATGAGCAGTTCTTC. The encoded protein is CASSFASGGAIDNEQFF.

In this sample, this clonotype turned up many times. This rearrangement joins TRBV9 to TRBJ2-3, with 7 bases matching TRBD2. With V trimmed by 4 bases and J by 3 bases, 5 bases remained unmatched. The length of the CDR3 is 14 residues. CDR1 SGDLS and CDR2 YYNGEE come from the germline V gene. The CDR3, as DNA: TGTGCCAGCAGCCCAGGGACTACTACAGATACGCAGTATTTT. Protein product: CASSPGTTTDTQYF.

This clonotype was recorded at least ten times. J is TRBJ1-6 and V is TRBV28; TRBD1 is a possible D gene (5 bases). The CDR3 covers 16 residues. Trimming cost V 3 bases and J 9 bases, with 18 bases left between them. The germline CDR1 and CDR2 sequences are MDHEN and SYDVKM. Written as DNA, the CDR3 is TGTGCCAGCAGTTTTCTCTTCGGGGACCAAGGTTCACCCCTCCACTTT. Protein: CASSFLFGDQGSPLHF.

CDR3 DNA sequence: TGCAGCGTAACGGGCAGGGTCACCTACGAGCAGTACTTC. This translates into CSVTGRVTYEQYF. The chain employs TRBV29-1 and TRBJ2-7; weak D call: TRBD1 (5 bases). Germline V gene sequence: CDR1 SQVTM, CDR2 ANQGSEA. V lost 6 bases to trimming and J lost 2 bases, with 14 bases between them. The CDR3 length is 13 residues.

There are many counts of this clonotype. The chain is built from TRBV24-1 and TRBJ2-7, with a tentative D call TRBD2 (6 bases). The V gene lost 4 bases and the J gene lost 9 bases, with 12 bases spanning the gap. The CDR3 loop spans 12 amino acids. Germline-derived CDR1 and CDR2 are KGHDR and SFDVKD. CDR3 region: CATSEEGLAQYF. CDR3 bases: TGTGCCACCAGTGAAGAGGGACTGGCGCAGTACTTC.

This clonotype was recorded many times. The V and J genes are TRBV2 and TRBJ2-3; perhaps D is TRBD1 or TRBD2 (5 bases each). V dropped 4 bases and J dropped 2 bases, with 13 bases sitting between them. The CDR3 spans 15 residues. Germline V gene data show CDR1 as SNHLY and CDR2 as FYNNEI. CDR3 in amino acids: CASSGGWGTTDTQYF. The CDR3 DNA sequence: TGTGCCAGCAGTGGGGGTTGGGGGACCACAGATACGCAGTATTTT.

This clonotype occurred many times. The V and J genes are TRBV28 and TRBJ2-1, with D perhaps matching TRBD2 (5 bases). V dropped 4 bases and J dropped 5 bases, with 12 bases sitting between them. This CDR3 contains 14 residues. Germline V gene data show CDR1 as MDHEN and CDR2 as SYDVKM. CDR3 bases: TGTGCCAGCAGTTCCGGGGTTAGGGACAATGAGCAGTTCTTC. Amino acid sequence: CASSSGVRDNEQFF.

This clonotype was recorded at least ten times. The chain employs TRBV20-1 and TRBJ2-1, with TRBD2 identical over 9 bases. The CDR3 is made up of 15 amino acids. Germline V CDR1 and CDR2: DFQATT, SNEGSKA (reference sequence). V shed 2 bases and J 4 bases; nucleotides not matched to a gene: 6. The CDR3 nucleotides are TGCAGTGCTAGATTTCAGACTAGCGGATACAATGAGCAGTTCTTC. Protein sequence: CSARFQTSGYNEQFF.

V and J are TRBV7-2 and TRBJ2-6; D is ambiguous. From germline, CDR1 is SGHTA and CDR2 FQGNSA. The ends were cut back, 4 bases at V and 2 bases at J, with 9 bases in the middle. CDR3 length equals 15 residues. The chain's CDR3 is CASSSSGAGANVLTF. CDR3 DNA sequence: TGTGCCAGCAGCTCGTCTGGGGCTGGGGCCAACGTCCTGACTTTC.

This clonotype was recorded at least ten times. The genes are TRBV5-1 and TRBJ1-1; possible D gene TRBD1, 6 bases. V was cut by 6 bases and J by 5 bases, with 11 bases left in between. This CDR3 is built from 12 residues. The germline gives CDR1 SGHRS, CDR2 YFSETQ. CDR3 sequence (DNA): TGCGCCAGCAAAAAAGGGGGGACTGAAGCTTTCTTT. Translated, it gives CASKKGGTEAFF.

V is TRBV14 and J is TRBJ2-5; D is possibly TRBD2 (7 bases). There are 15 residues in the CDR3. Germline lookup yields CDR1 SGHDN and CDR2 FVKESK. The V end was cut by 5 bases, the J end by 7 bases, with 20 bases between. This chain's CDR3 is CASSAGAGAGRTQYF. The CDR3 DNA is TGTGCCAGCAGCGCGGGCGCGGGGGCTGGGCGGACCCAGTACTTC. The full variable domain, completed using reference TRBV14 and TRBJ2-5, is EAGVTQFPSHSVIEKGQTVTLRCDPISGHDNLYWYRRVMGKEIKFLLHFVKESKQDESGMPNNRFLAERTGGTYSTLKVQPAELEDSGVYFCASSAGAGAGRTQYFGPGTRLLVL.

This clonotype was found a few times. V gene TRBV3-1 combines with J gene TRBJ2-7, with D perhaps matching TRBD1 (6 bases). V lost 1 base to trimming and J lost 3 bases, with 13 bases between them. The CDR3 extends over 15 amino acids. Per germline, CDR1 LGHDT and CDR2 YNNKEL (reference sequence). CDR3 sequence (DNA): TGTGCCAGCAGCCAAGGGCAGGGGACCTTCTACGAGCAGTACTTC. This gives the protein CASSQGQGTFYEQYF.

There are many counts of this clonotype. The chain couples TRBV28 to TRBJ2-7; D is unclear. The CDR3 is 16 amino acids. V was trimmed by 3 bases and J by 2 bases, leaving 17 bases between them. Germline CDR1 and CDR2: MDHEN and SYDVKM. The CDR3 protein is CASSFLGLNSPYEQYF. The CDR3 DNA is TGTGCCAGCAGTTTCTTAGGGCTAAACTCCCCCTACGAGCAGTACTTC.

The rearrangement uses TRBV6-2 or TRBV6-3 and TRBJ2-3, with D possibly being TRBD1 or TRBD2 (5 bases each). CDR3 length: 14 amino acids. V lost 6 bases and J lost 2, with 12 bases in between. Germline V gene sequence: CDR1 MNHEY, CDR2 SVGEGT. CDR3 region: CASSPRGITDTQYF. The CDR3 nucleotides read TGTGCCAGCAGCCCCCGGGGCATCACAGATACGCAGTATTTT.